These T cell receptor beta chains were read from a single sample in a study of blood T cell repertoires in COVID-19. Assay: immunoSEQ multiplex PCR; the TCRdb copy retains only in-frame clones and omits some. The sample shows some 360,000 clones, about nine tenths of them seen only once. The sample was peripheral blood. The receptors were sampled from an older woman with COVID-19, enrolled during active disease. CDR3s include the opening cysteine and the closing phenylalanine or tryptophan. The D gene is left open where the match is weak. Expanded clones are given a class, and other clones once, few, many or no size at all.

J	V	size	D	DNA	CDR3
TRBJ1-5	TRBV19	.	TRBD1	TGTGCCAGTAGACGGGACAGGGAAGGAAAATATAGCAATCAGCCCCAGCATTTT	CASRRDREGKYSNQPQHF
TRBJ1-2	TRBV4-1	.	TRBD1	TGCGCCAGCAGCCCTCGGGACAGGGGGCGAGAAGGCTACACCTTC	CASSPRDRGREGYTF
TRBJ1-2	TRBV2	.	TRBD1	TGTGCCAGCAGTGAAGGTGGACAGGCTTTCGACTATGGCTACACCTTC	CASSEGGQAFDYGYTF
TRBJ1-1	TRBV7-6	.	.	TGTGCCAGCAGCTTAGTCGAGGTAGGGAGTAACACTGAAGCTTTCTTT	CASSLVEVGSNTEAFF
TRBJ2-3	TRBV19	.	.	TGTGCCAGTAGTCCCCTGGGGCGCTCGGATACGCAGTATTTT	CASSPLGRSDTQYF
TRBJ2-2	TRBV5-4	.	TRBD1	TGTGCCAGCAGCCCCGGACAGGCCCGGGAGCTGTTTTTT	CASSPGQARELFF
TRBJ1-1	TRBV6-5	.	.	TGTGCCAGCCTCGGGTATATGAACACTGAAGCTTTCTTT	CASLGYMNTEAFF
TRBJ1-2	TRBV7-2	once	.	TGTGCCAGCAGCTTAACCAGATATGGCTACACCTTC	CASSLTRYGYTF
TRBJ2-7	TRBV14	.	.	TGTGCCAGCAGCCAAGTTCGTGGGGCCCCCTACGAGCAGTACTTC	CASSQVRGAPYEQYF
TRBJ1-5	TRBV5-5	.	.	TGTGCCAGCAGCCCAGCGGTTAGCAATCAGCCCCAGCATTTT	CASSPAVSNQPQHF
TRBJ2-4	TRBV29-1	.	.	TGCAGCGTTGGGGCCCGCGGGGTTCAAAACATTCAGTACTTC	CSVGARGVQNIQYF
TRBJ1-2	TRBV7-8	.	.	TGTGCCAGCAGCCGCTCCGGGACACAAGTTAACTATGGCTACACCTTC	CASSRSGTQVNYGYTF
TRBJ1-1	TRBV10-3	.	.	TGTGCCATCAGTAGTTCTGGGGGCAACACTGAAGCTTTCTTT	CAISSSGGNTEAFF
TRBJ1-6	TRBV5-5	.	TRBD1	TGTGCCAGCAGCCGAGGACAGGAGAATTCACCCCTCCACTTT	CASSRGQENSPLHF